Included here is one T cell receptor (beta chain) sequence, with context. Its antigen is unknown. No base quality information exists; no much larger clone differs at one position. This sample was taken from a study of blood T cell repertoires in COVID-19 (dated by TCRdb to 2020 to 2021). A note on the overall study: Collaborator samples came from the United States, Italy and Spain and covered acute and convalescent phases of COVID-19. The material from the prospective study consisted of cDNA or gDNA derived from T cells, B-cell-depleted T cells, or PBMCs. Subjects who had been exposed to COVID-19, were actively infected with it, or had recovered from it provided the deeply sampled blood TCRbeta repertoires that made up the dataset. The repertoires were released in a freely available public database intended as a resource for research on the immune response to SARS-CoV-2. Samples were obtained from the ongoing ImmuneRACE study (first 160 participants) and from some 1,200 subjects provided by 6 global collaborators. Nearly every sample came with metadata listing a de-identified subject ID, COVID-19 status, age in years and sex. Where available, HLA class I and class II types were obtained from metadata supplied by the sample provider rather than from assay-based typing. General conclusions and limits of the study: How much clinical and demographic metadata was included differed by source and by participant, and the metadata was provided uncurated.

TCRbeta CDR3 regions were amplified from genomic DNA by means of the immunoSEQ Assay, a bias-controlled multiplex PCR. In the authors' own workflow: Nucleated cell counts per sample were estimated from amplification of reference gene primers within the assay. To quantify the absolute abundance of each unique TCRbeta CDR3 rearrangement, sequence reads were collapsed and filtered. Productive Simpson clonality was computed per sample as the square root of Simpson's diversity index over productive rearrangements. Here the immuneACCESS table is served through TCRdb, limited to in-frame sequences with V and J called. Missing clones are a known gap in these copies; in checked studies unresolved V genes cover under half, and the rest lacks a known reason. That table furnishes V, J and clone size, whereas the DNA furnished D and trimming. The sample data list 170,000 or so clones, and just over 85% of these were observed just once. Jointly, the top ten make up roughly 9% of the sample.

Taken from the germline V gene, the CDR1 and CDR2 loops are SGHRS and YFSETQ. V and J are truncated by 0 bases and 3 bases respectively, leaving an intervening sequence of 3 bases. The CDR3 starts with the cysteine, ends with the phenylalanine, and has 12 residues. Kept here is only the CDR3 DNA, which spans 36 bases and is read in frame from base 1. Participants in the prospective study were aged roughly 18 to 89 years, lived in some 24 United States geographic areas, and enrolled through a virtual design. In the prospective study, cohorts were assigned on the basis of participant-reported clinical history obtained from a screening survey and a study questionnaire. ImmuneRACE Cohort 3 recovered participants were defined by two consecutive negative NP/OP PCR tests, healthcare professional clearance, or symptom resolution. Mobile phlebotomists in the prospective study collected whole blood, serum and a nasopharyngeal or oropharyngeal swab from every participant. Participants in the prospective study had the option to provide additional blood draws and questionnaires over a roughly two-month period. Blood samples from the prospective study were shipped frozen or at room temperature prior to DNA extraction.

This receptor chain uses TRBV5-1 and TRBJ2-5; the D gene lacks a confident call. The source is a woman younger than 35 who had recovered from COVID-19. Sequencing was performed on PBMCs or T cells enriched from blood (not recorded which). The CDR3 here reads CASSLAEETQYF. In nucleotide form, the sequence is TGCGCCAGCAGCTTGGCGGAAGAGACCCAGTACTTC.